This T cell receptor (beta chain) was identified during a study of cytomegalovirus exposure and HLA in healthy donors. Findings and caveats of the study: In a later analysis, TCR beta V- and J-gene trimming showed a link to a missense DCLRE1C variant. An observed cluster of highly shared sequence variants was recorded as a likely sequencing artifact. TCR sequences were mostly rare, though some public TCRs occurred in many donors.

Of note for this clone: The antigen remains unidentified.

A multiplex PCR was run with 60 Vbeta primers and 13 Jbeta primers. The data were produced by immunoSEQ multiplex PCR, yet TCRdb's version contains in-frame clones alone and is incomplete. This table has around 110,000 clones, roughly 68% appearing once. This receptor was taken from a woman aged 25 to 39 in good health and CMV-seronegative. The source material was PBMCs.

The CDR3 region is CASSVDSGNDEQFF. The CDR3 DNA sequence: TGTGCCAGCAGCGTAGATAGCGGCAACGATGAGCAGTTCTTC. This chain joins TRBV9 and TRBJ2-1; possible D gene TRBD2, 6 bases. The length of the CDR3 is 14 residues. Trimming took 0 bases from V and 8 from J, leaving 12 bases between them. Per the germline V gene, CDR1 is SGDLS and CDR2 is YYNGEE.